Only a few counts were recorded for the clone carrying this T cell receptor (beta chain). Its antigen is unknown. From RNA transcripts, TCR beta CDR3 regions were amplified. HTBI primers drove first-round RT-PCR of the TCR CDR3. TCRdb analysed the multiplex PCR reads with MiXCR anew, one entry per CDR3 protein. The sample lists under 400,000 distinct CDR3 sequences, about 14% occurring once. Graves' hyperthyroidism was deemed stable absent ophthalmopathy progression within 18 months. The CDR3 totals 15 residues. The V end lost 6 bases, the J end lost 2 bases, and 15 bases lay between the germline ends. Germline V gene data show CDR1 as MNHNS and CDR2 as SASEGT. The data were obtained in a study of T cells in Graves' hyperthyroidism and ophthalmopathy. As for the study in general: Before any treatment, at initial diagnosis, peripheral blood was collected.

Study-wide findings and caveats: In the analysis, a 13 V-J model separated ophthalmopathy from stable hyperthyroidism.

The V gene is TRBV6-1, the J gene TRBJ2-3; no clear D gene. The source material was blood. This sequence originates from a woman in her fifties or sixties with Graves' hyperthyroidism. For the CDR3, the DNA is TGTGCCAGCAGGCTTAATCGGAAGTCCACAGATACGCAGTATTTT. It specifies CASRLNRKSTDTQYF.